The clone carrying this T cell receptor (beta chain) turned up a few times. Antigen unknown. The record originates from a study of cytomegalovirus exposure and HLA in healthy donors. Across the study: Among over 350 genotyped donors, roughly 80% fell in the Caucasian-associated ancestry cluster.

Regarding the study as a whole: Earlier results showed most TCR beta V segments being productive about 87% or about 30% of the time.

The PCR was carried out with 60 Vbeta primers and 13 Jbeta primers. The data were produced by immunoSEQ multiplex PCR, yet TCRdb's version contains in-frame clones alone and is incomplete. This sample yields some 70,000 clones, of which less than 80% are seen a single time; approximately 2.9% belongs to the top ten. Looked up from germline, CDR1 is GTSNPN and CDR2 is SVGIG (reference sequence). This CDR3 comprises 12 residues. The ends lost 4 bases at V and 6 bases at J; junction bases unmatched: 5. The V call is TRBV30, the J call TRBJ2-7, with TRBD1 matching 8 bases. This TCR came from a woman aged 45-60 years in good health and CMV-seronegative. What was sequenced was PBMCs. CDR3 sequence reads: CAWNPGGVEQYF. The CDR3 DNA reads TGTGCCTGGAATCCAGGGGGCGTCGAGCAGTACTTC.